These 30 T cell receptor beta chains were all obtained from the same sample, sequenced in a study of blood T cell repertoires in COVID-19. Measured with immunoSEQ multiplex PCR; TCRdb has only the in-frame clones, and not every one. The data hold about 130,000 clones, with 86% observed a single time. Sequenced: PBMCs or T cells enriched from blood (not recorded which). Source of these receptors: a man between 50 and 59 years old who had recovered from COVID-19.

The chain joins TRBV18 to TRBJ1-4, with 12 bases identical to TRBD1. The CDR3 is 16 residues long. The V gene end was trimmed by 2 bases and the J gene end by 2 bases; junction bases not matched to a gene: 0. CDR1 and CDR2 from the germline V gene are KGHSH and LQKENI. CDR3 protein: CASSPGTGGTNEKLFF. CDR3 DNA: TGTGCCAGCTCACCAGGGACAGGGGGCACTAATGAAAAACTGTTTTTT. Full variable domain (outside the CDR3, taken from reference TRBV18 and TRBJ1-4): NAGVMQNPRHLVRRRGQEARLRCSPMKGHSHVYWYRQLPEEGLKFMVYLQKENIIDESGMPKERFSAEFPKEGPSILRIQQVVRGDSAAYFCASSPGTGGTNEKLFFGSGTQLSVL.

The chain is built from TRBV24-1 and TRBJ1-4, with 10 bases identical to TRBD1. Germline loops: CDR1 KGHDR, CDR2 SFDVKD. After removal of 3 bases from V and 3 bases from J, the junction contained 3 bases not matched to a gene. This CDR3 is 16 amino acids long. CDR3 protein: CATSDPDRGPNEKLFF. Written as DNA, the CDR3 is TGTGCCACCAGTGATCCTGACAGGGGGCCTAATGAAAAACTGTTTTTT.

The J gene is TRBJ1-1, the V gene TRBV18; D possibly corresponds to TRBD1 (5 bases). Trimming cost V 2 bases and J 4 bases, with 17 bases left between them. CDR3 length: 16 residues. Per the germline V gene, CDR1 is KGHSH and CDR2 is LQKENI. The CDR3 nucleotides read TGTGCCAGCTCACCAGGGGCAGGGCGATTGAGCACTGAAGCTTTCTTT. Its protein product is CASSPGAGRLSTEAFF.

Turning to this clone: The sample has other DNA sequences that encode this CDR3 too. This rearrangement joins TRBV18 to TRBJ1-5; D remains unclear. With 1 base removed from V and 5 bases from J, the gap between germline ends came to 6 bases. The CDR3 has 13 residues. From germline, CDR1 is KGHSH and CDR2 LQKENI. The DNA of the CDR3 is TGTGCCAGCTCACCACTCTCAGATCAGCCCCAGCATTTT. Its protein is CASSPLSDQPQHF. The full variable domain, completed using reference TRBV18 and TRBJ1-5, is NAGVMQNPRHLVRRRGQEARLRCSPMKGHSHVYWYRQLPEEGLKFMVYLQKENIIDESGMPKERFSAEFPKEGPSILRIQQVVRGDSAAYFCASSPLSDQPQHFGDGTRLSIL.

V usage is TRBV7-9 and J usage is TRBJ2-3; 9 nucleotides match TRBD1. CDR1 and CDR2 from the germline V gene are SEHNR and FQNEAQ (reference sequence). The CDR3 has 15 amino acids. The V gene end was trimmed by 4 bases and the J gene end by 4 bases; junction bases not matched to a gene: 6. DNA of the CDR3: TGTGCCAGCAGCTCGGGACAGGGCGTGGCAGATACGCAGTATTTT. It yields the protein CASSSGQGVADTQYF.

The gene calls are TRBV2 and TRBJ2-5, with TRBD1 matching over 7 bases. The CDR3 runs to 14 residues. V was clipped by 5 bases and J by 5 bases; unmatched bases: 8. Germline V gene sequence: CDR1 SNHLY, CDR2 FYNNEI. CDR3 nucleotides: TGTGCCAGCAGTCAGAACAGGGGAACGGAGACCCAGTACTTC. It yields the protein CASSQNRGTETQYF.

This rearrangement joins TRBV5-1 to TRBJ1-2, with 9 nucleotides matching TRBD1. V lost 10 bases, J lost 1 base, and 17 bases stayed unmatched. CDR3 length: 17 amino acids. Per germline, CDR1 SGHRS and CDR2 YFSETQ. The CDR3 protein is CAPHEDRGQNVNYGYTF. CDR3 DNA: TGCGCCCCCCACGAGGACAGGGGCCAAAATGTTAACTATGGCTACACCTTC.

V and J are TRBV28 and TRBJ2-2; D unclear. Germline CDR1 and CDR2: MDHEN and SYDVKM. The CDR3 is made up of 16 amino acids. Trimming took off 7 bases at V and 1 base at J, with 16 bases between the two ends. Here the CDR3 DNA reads TGTGCCAGCAAACCCTCACATCGGGTGAACACCGGGGAGCTGTTTTTT. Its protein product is CASKPSHRVNTGELFF.

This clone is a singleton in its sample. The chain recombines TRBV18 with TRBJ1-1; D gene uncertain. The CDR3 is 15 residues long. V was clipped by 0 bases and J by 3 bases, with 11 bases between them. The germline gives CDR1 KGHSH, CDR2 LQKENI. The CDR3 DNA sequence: TGTGCCAGCTCACCACCGTCCAGGATTTACACTGAAGCTTTCTTT. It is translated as CASSPPSRIYTEAFF.

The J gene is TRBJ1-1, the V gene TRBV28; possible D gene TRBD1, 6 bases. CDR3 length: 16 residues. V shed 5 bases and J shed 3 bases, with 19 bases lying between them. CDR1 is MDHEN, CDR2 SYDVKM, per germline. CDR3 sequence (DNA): TGTGCCAGCAGTCCGCCCGCAGGGGCTTCGGACACTGAAGCTTTCTTT. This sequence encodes CASSPPAGASDTEAFF.

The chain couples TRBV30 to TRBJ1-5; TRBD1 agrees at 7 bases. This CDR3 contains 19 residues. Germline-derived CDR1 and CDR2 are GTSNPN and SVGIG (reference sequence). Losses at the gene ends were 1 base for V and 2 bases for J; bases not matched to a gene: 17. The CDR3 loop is CAWSGTGALGWGGNQPQHF. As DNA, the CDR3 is TGTGCCTGGAGTGGAACAGGGGCCCTCGGTTGGGGGGGCAATCAGCCCCAGCATTTT.

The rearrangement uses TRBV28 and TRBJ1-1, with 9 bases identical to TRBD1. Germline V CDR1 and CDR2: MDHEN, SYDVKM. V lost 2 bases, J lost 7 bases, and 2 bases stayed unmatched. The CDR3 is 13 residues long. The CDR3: CASSLRQGGEAFF. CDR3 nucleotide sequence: TGTGCCAGCAGTTTACGACAGGGGGGTGAAGCTTTCTTT.

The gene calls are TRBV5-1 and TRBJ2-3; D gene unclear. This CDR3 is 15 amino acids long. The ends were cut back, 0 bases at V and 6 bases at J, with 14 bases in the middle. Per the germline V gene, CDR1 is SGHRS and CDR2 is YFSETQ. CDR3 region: CASSLGEIYRDTQYF. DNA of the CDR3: TGCGCCAGCAGCTTGGGAGAGATATATCGGGATACGCAGTATTTT. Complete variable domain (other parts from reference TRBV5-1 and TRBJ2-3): KAGVTQTPRYLIKTRGQQVTLSCSPISGHRSVSWYQQTPGQGLQFLFEYFSETQRNKGNFPGRFSGRQFSNSRSEMNVSTLELGDSALYLCASSLGEIYRDTQYFGPGTRLTVL.

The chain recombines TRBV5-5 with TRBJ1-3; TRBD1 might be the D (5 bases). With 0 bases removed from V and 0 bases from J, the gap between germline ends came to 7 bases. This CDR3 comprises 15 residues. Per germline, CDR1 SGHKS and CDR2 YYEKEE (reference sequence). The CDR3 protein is CASSLGTLSGNTIYF. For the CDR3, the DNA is TGTGCCAGCAGCTTGGGGACACTCTCTGGAAACACCATATATTTT.

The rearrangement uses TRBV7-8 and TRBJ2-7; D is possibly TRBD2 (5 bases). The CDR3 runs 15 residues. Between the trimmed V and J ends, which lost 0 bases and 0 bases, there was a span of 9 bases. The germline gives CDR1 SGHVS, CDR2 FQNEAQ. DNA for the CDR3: TGTGCCAGCAGCTTAGCACTTACTAGCTCCTACGAGCAGTACTTC. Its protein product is CASSLALTSSYEQYF.

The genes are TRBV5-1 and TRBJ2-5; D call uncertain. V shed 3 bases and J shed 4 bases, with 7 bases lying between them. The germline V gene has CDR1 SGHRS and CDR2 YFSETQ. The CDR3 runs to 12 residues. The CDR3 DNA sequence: TGCGCCAGCAGCTCACAAACAGAGACCCAGTACTTC. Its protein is CASSSQTETQYF. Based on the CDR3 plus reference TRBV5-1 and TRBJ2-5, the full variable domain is KAGVTQTPRYLIKTRGQQVTLSCSPISGHRSVSWYQQTPGQGLQFLFEYFSETQRNKGNFPGRFSGRQFSNSRSEMNVSTLELGDSALYLCASSSQTETQYFGPGTRLLVL.

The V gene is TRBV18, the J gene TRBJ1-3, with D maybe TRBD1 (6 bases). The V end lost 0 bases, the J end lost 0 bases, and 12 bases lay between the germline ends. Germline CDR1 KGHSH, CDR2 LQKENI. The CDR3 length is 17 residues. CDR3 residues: CASSPPSGAISGNTIYF. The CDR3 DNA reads TGTGCCAGCTCACCACCATCAGGGGCCATCTCTGGAAACACCATATATTTT.

The CDR3 protein is CASSLEGTLNTGELFF. The DNA of the CDR3 is TGTGCCAGCAGCTTAGAGGGGACACTAAACACCGGGGAGCTGTTTTTT. The chain couples TRBV7-2 to TRBJ2-2; tentative D call: TRBD1 (6 bases). V shed 1 base and J shed 2 bases, with 11 bases lying between them. This CDR3 contains 16 residues. The germline V gene encodes CDR1 SGHTA and CDR2 FQGNSA.

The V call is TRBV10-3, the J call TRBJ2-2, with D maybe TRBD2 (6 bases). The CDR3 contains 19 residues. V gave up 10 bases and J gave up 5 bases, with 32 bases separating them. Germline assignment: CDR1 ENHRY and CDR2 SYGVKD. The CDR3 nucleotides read TGTGCCACTGGTCTGAGTGGGCTAACACTAGCAGGGACGACCGGGGAGCTGTTTTTT. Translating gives CATGLSGLTLAGTTGELFF.

The CDR3 spells CASSLTQGGVASPLHF. The CDR3 DNA reads as TGTGCCAGCAGCTTGACACAGGGCGGAGTCGCTTCACCCCTCCACTTT. The rearrangement uses TRBV7-2 and TRBJ1-6, with D possibly TRBD1 on 6 matching bases. Per germline, CDR1 SGHTA and CDR2 FQGNSA. Trimming took off 3 bases at V and 9 bases at J, with 18 bases between the two ends. The CDR3 totals 16 residues.

Written as DNA, the CDR3 is TGTGCCTGGAGTGTTTACAGGGGGCTACGAAACACCATATATTTT. Residues: CAWSVYRGLRNTIYF. The chain uses TRBV30 and TRBJ1-3; 9 positions match TRBD1. This CDR3 has 15 amino acids. V dropped 0 bases and J dropped 5; count of bases not matched to a gene: 5. Germline CDR1 GTSNPN, CDR2 SVGIG (reference sequence). Complete variable domain (other parts from reference TRBV30 and TRBJ1-3): SQTIHQWPATLVQPVGSPLSLECTVEGTSNPNLYWYRQAAGRGLQLLFYSVGIGQISSEVPQNLSASRPQDRQFILSSKKLLLSDSGFYLCAWSVYRGLRNTIYFGEGSWLTVV.

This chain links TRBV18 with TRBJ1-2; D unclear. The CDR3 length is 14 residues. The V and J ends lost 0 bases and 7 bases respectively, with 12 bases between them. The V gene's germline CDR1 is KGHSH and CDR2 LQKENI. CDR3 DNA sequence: TGTGCCAGCTCACCACCGTTCCGGGTGAGTGGCTACACCTTC. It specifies CASSPPFRVSGYTF.

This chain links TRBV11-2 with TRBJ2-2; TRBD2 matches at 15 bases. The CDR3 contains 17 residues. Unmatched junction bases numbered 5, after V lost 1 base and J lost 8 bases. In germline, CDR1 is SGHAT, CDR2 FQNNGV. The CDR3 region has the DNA TGTGCCAGCAGCTTAGCAAGGACTAGCGGGAGGGCGGGGGAGCTGTTTTTT. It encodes CASSLARTSGRAGELFF.

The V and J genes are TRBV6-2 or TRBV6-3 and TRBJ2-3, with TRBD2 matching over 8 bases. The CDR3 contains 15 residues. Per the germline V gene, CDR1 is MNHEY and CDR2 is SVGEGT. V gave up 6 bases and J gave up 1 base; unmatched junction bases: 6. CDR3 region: CASSTASGRTDTQYF. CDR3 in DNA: TGTGCCAGCAGCACCGCTAGCGGGCGCACAGATACGCAGTATTTT.

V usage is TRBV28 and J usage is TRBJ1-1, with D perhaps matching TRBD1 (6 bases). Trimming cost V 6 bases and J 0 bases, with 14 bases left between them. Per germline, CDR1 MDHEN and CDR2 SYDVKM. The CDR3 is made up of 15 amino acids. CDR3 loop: CASRSTQGLNTEAFF. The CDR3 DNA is TGTGCCAGCAGATCAACACAGGGACTGAACACTGAAGCTTTCTTT.

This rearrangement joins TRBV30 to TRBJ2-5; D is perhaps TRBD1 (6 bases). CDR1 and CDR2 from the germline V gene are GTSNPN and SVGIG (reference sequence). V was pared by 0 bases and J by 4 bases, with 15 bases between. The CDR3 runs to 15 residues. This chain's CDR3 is CAWSVNRVGRETQYF. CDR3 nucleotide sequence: TGTGCCTGGAGTGTTAACAGGGTGGGCCGAGAGACCCAGTACTTC.

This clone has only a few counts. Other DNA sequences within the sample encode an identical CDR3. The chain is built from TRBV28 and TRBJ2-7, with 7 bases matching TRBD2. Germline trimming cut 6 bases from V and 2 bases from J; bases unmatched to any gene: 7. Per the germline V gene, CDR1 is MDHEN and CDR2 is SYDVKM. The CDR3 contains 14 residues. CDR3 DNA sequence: TGTGCCAGCAGCTTAGCGGGTACTACCTACGAGCAGTACTTC. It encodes CASSLAGTTYEQYF.

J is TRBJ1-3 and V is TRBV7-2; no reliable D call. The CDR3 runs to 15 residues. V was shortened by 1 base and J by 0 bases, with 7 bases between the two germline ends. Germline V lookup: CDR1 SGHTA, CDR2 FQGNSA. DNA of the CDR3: TGTGCCAGCAGCTTAGGGTCAGACTCTGGAAACACCATATATTTT. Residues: CASSLGSDSGNTIYF.

The CDR3 DNA reads as TGTGCCAGCAGCTCCTCCCCGACAGGGCTGGACGGGGAGCTGTTTTTT. Protein product: CASSSSPTGLDGELFF. The V gene is TRBV5-6, the J gene TRBJ2-2; 7 nucleotides line up with TRBD1. Trimming removed 3 bases from V and 7 bases from J; junction bases left unmatched: 12. Germline-derived CDR1 and CDR2 are SGHDT and YYEEEE. This CDR3 comprises 16 residues.

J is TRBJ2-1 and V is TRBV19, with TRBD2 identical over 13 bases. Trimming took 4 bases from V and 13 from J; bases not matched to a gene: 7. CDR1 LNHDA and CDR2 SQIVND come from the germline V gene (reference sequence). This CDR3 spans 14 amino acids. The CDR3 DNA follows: TGTGCCAGTAGTAACCCTGGGACTAGCGGGGCCCAGTTCTTC. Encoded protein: CASSNPGTSGAQFF. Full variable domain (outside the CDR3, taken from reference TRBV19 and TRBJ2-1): DGGITQSPKYLFRKEGQNVTLSCEQNLNHDAMYWYRQDPGQGLRLIYYSQIVNDFQKGDIAEGYSVSREKKESFPLTVTSAQKNPTAFYLCASSNPGTSGAQFFGPGTRLTVL.